This TCR beta chain was sequenced during a study of cytomegalovirus exposure and HLA in healthy donors. A multiplex PCR was run with 60 Vbeta primers and 13 Jbeta primers. Assay used: immunoSEQ multiplex PCR; TCRdb lists only in-frame clones, some missing. The table lists approximately 120,000 clones. Notes on this clone: Its antigen is as yet unknown.

Findings and limits, study-wide: Altogether, 150 to 200 TCR beta chains were recorded as cytomegalovirus-associated.

The sample taken for sequencing was PBMCs. This TCR came from a man aged 18-30 years in good health and CMV-seronegative.

The CDR3 DNA reads as TGTGCCAGCAGCTCCGCGAGGTGGACAGGCGGGAACACTGAAGCTTTCTTT. Protein product: CASSSARWTGGNTEAFF. V usage is TRBV7-8 and J usage is TRBJ1-1; 7 bases align to TRBD1. Germline V gene data show CDR1 as SGHVS and CDR2 as FQNEAQ. The CDR3 extends over 17 amino acids. J lost 1 base, V lost 4 bases, and 12 bases had no gene match.